These 30 T cell receptor beta chains came from one sample sequenced in a study of cytomegalovirus exposure and HLA in healthy donors. PCR used 60 Vbeta primers and 13 Jbeta primers. Here immunoSEQ multiplex PCR was the method, and the copy in TCRdb shows in-frame clones only, minus some. The sample yields some 140,000 clones, approximately 80% seen once. The material sequenced was PBMCs. These receptors all stem from a woman aged 45-65 years in good health and CMV-seropositive.

This chain links TRBV5-1 with TRBJ2-1; TRBD2 is a possible D gene (5 bases). CDR3 length equals 15 residues. V shed 2 bases and J shed 5 bases, with 14 bases lying between them. In germline, CDR1 is SGHRS, CDR2 YFSETQ. The CDR3, as DNA: TGCGCCAGCAGCTTTAGGTCCCCCGGGAACAATGAGCAGTTCTTC. Amino acid sequence: CASSFRSPGNNEQFF.

This clone has just a few counts. The V call is TRBV5-6, the J call TRBJ2-1; D not certain. Germline-derived CDR1 and CDR2 are SGHDT and YYEEEE. V was trimmed by 4 bases and J by 0 bases, leaving 8 bases between them. The CDR3 has 14 amino acids. This chain's CDR3 is CASSRLSSYNEQFF. In nucleotides, the CDR3 is TGTGCCAGCAGCCGGTTAAGCTCCTACAATGAGCAGTTCTTC.

The CDR3 loop reads CASSLAPSGGQSTDTQYF. As DNA, the CDR3 is TGTGCCAGCAGCTTGGCGCCCAGCGGGGGCCAAAGCACAGATACGCAGTATTTT. The chain links TRBV5-4 to TRBJ2-3; 8 bases fit TRBD2. CDR3 length equals 18 residues. Germline V CDR1 and CDR2: SGHNT, YYREEE (reference sequence). The V gene end was trimmed by 0 bases and the J gene end by 0 bases; junction bases not matched to a gene: 9.

The chain combines TRBV19 with TRBJ1-2, with 7 nucleotides matching TRBD1. Looked up from germline, CDR1 is LNHDA and CDR2 is SQIVND (reference sequence). The CDR3 has 13 amino acids. The J segment lost 6 bases and the V segment lost 6 bases, leaving 7 bases of the junction unmatched. CDR3 in DNA: TGTGCCAGTAGCCCCAGGGGGACGCATGGCTACACCTTC. This encodes CASSPRGTHGYTF.

About this clone itself: Other DNA sequences in this sample translate to the same CDR3. The CDR3: CASSQGNQPQHF. CDR3 nucleotide sequence: TGTGCCAGTAGCCAGGGGAACCAGCCCCAGCATTTT. The gene calls are TRBV19 and TRBJ1-5; tentatively, D is TRBD1 (6 bases). Germline lookup yields CDR1 LNHDA and CDR2 SQIVND (reference sequence). The CDR3 runs to 12 residues. Trimming took off 6 bases at V and 7 bases at J, with 10 bases between the two ends.

The chain links TRBV21-1 to TRBJ1-3. TRBV21-1 is flagged as a pseudogene. The CDR3 has 15 residues. The CDR3, as DNA: TGTGCCAGCAGCAAAGACGGGGGGCCGAGAAACACCATATATTTT. It encodes CASSKDGGPRNTIYF.

This chain joins TRBV6-5 and TRBJ2-4, with 7 bases aligning to TRBD1. This CDR3 is 14 amino acids long. The germline gives CDR1 MNHEY, CDR2 SVGAGI. V was pared by 2 bases and J by 9 bases, with 7 bases of the junction left unmatched. CDR3 coding DNA: TGTGCCAGCAGTTACAAGCTAGGGGGCAGCATTCAGTACTTC. Encoded protein: CASSYKLGGSIQYF.

This clone was seen only once. V gene TRBV29-1 combines with J gene TRBJ2-5, with 7 nucleotides matching TRBD1. The J call may be in error: the DNA end matches TRBJ2-7 better. CDR1 is SQVTM and CDR2 is ANQGSEA in the germline V gene. The CDR3 is 13 residues long. The CDR3 loop is CSVDQGEGYEQYF. The DNA for the CDR3 is TGCAGCGTTGACCAGGGGGAAGGTTACGAGCAGTACTTC.

The rearrangement uses TRBV19 and TRBJ2-5; 9 bases map to TRBD2. The CDR3 runs 15 residues. With V trimmed by 3 bases and J by 5 bases, 7 bases remained unmatched. Germline CDR1 is LNHDA and CDR2 is SQIVND (reference sequence). The DNA for the CDR3 is TGTGCCAGTAGTATTAGGACTAGCGAGCGGGAGACCCAGTACTTC. This sequence encodes CASSIRTSERETQYF.

The chain joins TRBV11-2 to TRBJ1-2; 8 bases align to TRBD1. Germline CDR1 and CDR2: SGHAT and FQNNGV. The CDR3 extends over 17 amino acids. The ends lost 5 bases at V and 5 bases at J; junction bases unmatched: 16. In DNA, the CDR3 is TGTGCCAGCAGCCCCTCGGGTATCCGGAACAGGGGGTATGGCTACACCTTC. Translating gives CASSPSGIRNRGYGYTF.

The chain employs TRBV5-1 and TRBJ2-7, with 9 bases fitting TRBD1. V shed 0 bases and J 6 bases; nucleotides not matched to a gene: 10. This CDR3 spans 16 amino acids. Germline assignment: CDR1 SGHRS and CDR2 YFSETQ. The CDR3 protein is CASSLGGSGTGTEQYF. As DNA, the CDR3 is TGCGCCAGCAGCTTGGGGGGATCCGGGACAGGGACCGAGCAGTACTTC. The full variable domain, with the rest looked up from reference TRBV5-1 and TRBJ2-7, is KAGVTQTPRYLIKTRGQQVTLSCSPISGHRSVSWYQQTPGQGLQFLFEYFSETQRNKGNFPGRFSGRQFSNSRSEMNVSTLELGDSALYLCASSLGGSGTGTEQYFGPGTRLTVT.

The chain carries TRBV27 and TRBJ2-7; a possible D gene is TRBD2 (5 bases). CDR3 length: 14 amino acids. Deletions cut 4 bases from V and 2 bases from J, with 12 bases between. Germline CDR1 MNHEY, CDR2 SMNVEV (reference sequence). The CDR3 DNA follows: TGTGCCAGCAGTTCCCTAGCCTACCCCTACGAGCAGTACTTC. Translation gives CASSSLAYPYEQYF.

The chain combines TRBV5-6 with TRBJ1-3; 7 positions agree with TRBD1. The CDR3 is 15 residues long. Germline values: CDR1 SGHDT, CDR2 YYEEEE. The trim removed 1 base at V and 7 bases at J, leaving 8 bases unmatched. Here the CDR3 reads CASSLPGTAVNTIYF. The CDR3 nucleotides read TGTGCCAGCAGCTTGCCTGGGACAGCGGTGAACACCATATATTTT.

The chain links TRBV28 to TRBJ1-2; TRBD1 aligns across 8 bases. Germline lookup yields CDR1 MDHEN and CDR2 SYDVKM. The CDR3 covers 15 residues. J lost 3 bases, V lost 6 bases, and 9 bases had no gene match. The chain's CDR3 is CASSAGQALDYGYTF. DNA of the CDR3: TGTGCCAGCAGCGCGGGACAGGCCTTAGACTATGGCTACACCTTC.

CDR3 DNA: TGTGCCAGCAGCTCCGGACAGGGGGCTATTTCGAACACCGGGGAGCTGTTTTTT. Its protein product is CASSSGQGAISNTGELFF. The rearrangement uses TRBV7-3 and TRBJ2-2; 11 bases agree with TRBD1. Germline CDR1 and CDR2: SGHTA and FQGTGA. After removal of 4 bases from V and 0 bases from J, the junction contained 7 bases not matched to a gene. The CDR3 covers 18 residues.

This clone was seen a few times. The rearrangement links TRBV28 to TRBJ1-3; possible D gene TRBD1, 5 bases. This CDR3 spans 15 amino acids. Per the germline V gene, CDR1 is MDHEN and CDR2 is SYDVKM. V was shortened by 8 bases and J by 1 base, with 15 bases between the two germline ends. The CDR3 sequence is CASSWPTESGNTIYF. In DNA, the CDR3 is TGTGCCAGCTCTTGGCCGACAGAGTCTGGAAACACCATATATTTT.

In this sample, this clone turned up a few times. The V gene is TRBV18, the J gene TRBJ2-7; D is perhaps TRBD1 (6 bases). V was pared by 5 bases and J by 7 bases, with 15 bases between. Germline V gives CDR1 KGHSH, CDR2 LQKENI. The CDR3 runs to 13 residues. The CDR3 reads CASSSQGPGEQYF. The DNA of the CDR3 is TGTGCCAGCTCAAGTCAGGGGCCCGGGGAGCAGTACTTC.

The chain carries TRBV28 and TRBJ1-5; D may be TRBD1 (5 bases). CDR3 size: 12 residues. V lost 7 bases to trimming and J lost 6 bases, with 10 bases between them. The germline V gene encodes CDR1 MDHEN and CDR2 SYDVKM. The CDR3 nucleotides are TGTGCCAGCACCTCAGGGTTTCAGCCCCAGCATTTT. This sequence encodes CASTSGFQPQHF.

The V gene is TRBV19, the J gene TRBJ1-6; TRBD1 matches 10 bases. Germline V gene sequence: CDR1 LNHDA, CDR2 SQIVND (reference sequence). Unmatched junction bases numbered 5, after V lost 6 bases and J lost 9 bases. The CDR3 consists of 14 residues. The CDR3 sequence is CASSSGQGISPLHF. CDR3 DNA: TGTGCCAGTAGCTCGGGACAGGGGATTTCACCCCTCCACTTT.

The chain is built from TRBV7-2 and TRBJ2-7, with 9 bases fitting TRBD2. Germline-derived CDR1 and CDR2 are SGHTA and FQGNSA. V gave up 1 base and J gave up 4 bases; unmatched junction bases: 11. There are 17 residues in the CDR3. The CDR3 bases are TGTGCCAGCAGCTTAGGTGGCGGGAGCGGGGGGAAATACGAGCAGTACTTC. It codes for CASSLGGGSGGKYEQYF.

The chain links TRBV6-5 to TRBJ2-5; D might be TRBD1 (5 bases). The CDR3 extends over 12 amino acids. V shed 7 bases and J shed 3 bases, with 9 bases lying between them. The germline V gene has CDR1 MNHEY and CDR2 SVGAGI. The CDR3 loop reads CASTGHEETQYF. The CDR3 nucleotides read TGTGCCAGCACAGGACACGAAGAGACCCAGTACTTC.

The J gene is TRBJ1-6, the V gene TRBV11-2; D possibly corresponds to TRBD1 (6 bases). The length of the CDR3 is 14 residues. The ends were cut back, 0 bases at V and 8 bases at J, with 8 bases in the middle. In germline, CDR1 is SGHAT, CDR2 FQNNGV. The DNA for the CDR3 is TGTGCCAGCAGCTTAGAACCAGGGGATTCACCCCTCCACTTT. This gives the protein CASSLEPGDSPLHF.

The V call is TRBV30, the J call TRBJ2-5, with 8 nucleotides matching TRBD2. Germline V gene lookup returns CDR1 GTSNPN and CDR2 SVGIG (reference sequence). This CDR3 is built from 15 residues. After removal of 4 bases from V and 5 bases from J, the junction contained 12 bases not matched to a gene. CDR3 coding DNA: TGTGCCTGGACCCGCGATAGCGGGGCCGGGGAGACCCAGTACTTC. Translation gives CAWTRDSGAGETQYF.

CDR3 coding DNA: TGCGCCAGCAGCTTTAAAGGGGGCGTTCAAGAGACCCAGTACTTC. This translates into CASSFKGGVQETQYF. This chain connects TRBV5-1 to TRBJ2-5, with TRBD1 identical over 7 bases. J was trimmed by 2 bases and V by 2 bases; bases with no gene match: 6. This CDR3 is 15 amino acids long. Germline CDR1 SGHRS, CDR2 YFSETQ.

V is TRBV15 and J is TRBJ2-5; 9 bases map to TRBD2. Germline CDR1 and CDR2: LNHNV and YYDKDF (reference sequence). V gave up 4 bases and J gave up 1 base; unmatched junction bases: 7. There are 16 residues in the CDR3. DNA of the CDR3: TGTGCCACCAGCACTGTCTTTAGCGGGGGCCAAGAGACCCAGTACTTC. It specifies CATSTVFSGGQETQYF.

As to this clone: Other DNA sequences from this sample encode an identical CDR3 as well. The rearrangement joins TRBV6-6 to TRBJ1-3; no definite D call. The germline gives CDR1 MNHNY, CDR2 SVGAGI (reference sequence). V lost 7 bases, J lost 1 base, and 14 bases lay in between. CDR3 size: 15 residues. DNA for the CDR3: TGTGCCAGCACCCAACGGACGGGGTCTGGAAACACCATATATTTT. Protein product: CASTQRTGSGNTIYF.

The chain carries TRBV6-5 and TRBJ2-2; 12 bases match TRBD2. The CDR3 is made up of 16 amino acids. Germline V gene sequence: CDR1 MNHEY, CDR2 SVGAGI. V lost 4 bases, J lost 5 bases, and 5 bases stayed unmatched. The CDR3 reads CASSLLAGGGTGELFF. The CDR3, as DNA: TGTGCCAGCAGTTTACTAGCGGGGGGAGGTACCGGGGAGCTGTTTTTT.

This chain links TRBV7-6 with TRBJ2-3; perhaps TRBD1 as D (7 bases). From germline, CDR1 is SGHVS and CDR2 FNYEAQ. The length of the CDR3 is 16 residues. The V and J ends lost 5 bases and 0 bases respectively, with 15 bases between them. The CDR3 bases are TGTGCCAGCAGCCCGGGAGAGGGGGCAAGCACAGATACGCAGTATTTT. As protein: CASSPGEGASTDTQYF. The full variable domain, rest sourced from reference TRBV7-6 and TRBJ2-3, is GAGVSQSPRYKVTKRGQDVALRCDPISGHVSLYWYRQALGQGPEFLTYFNYEAQQDKSGLPNDRFSAERPEGSISTLTIQRTEQRDSAMYRCASSPGEGASTDTQYFGPGTRLTVL.

The chain combines TRBV4-3 with TRBJ1-2; the D gene is possibly TRBD1 (5 bases). Germline V gene data show CDR1 as LGHNA and CDR2 as YSLEER. This CDR3 spans 15 amino acids. V gave up 4 bases and J gave up 3 bases, with 15 bases separating them. CDR3 in amino acids: CASSRGRGDDYGYTF. In DNA form, the CDR3 reads TGCGCCAGCAGCCGAGGTAGGGGCGATGACTATGGCTACACCTTC.

This clone was observed a handful of times. The gene calls are TRBV7-2 and TRBJ1-2; 7 bases are a match to TRBD1. Germline V gene sequence: CDR1 SGHTA, CDR2 FQGNSA. V shed 5 bases, J shed 8 bases, and the junction held 14 bases outside the gene matches. The CDR3 runs to 15 residues. The chain's CDR3 is CASSITTGPWDGYTF. The CDR3 DNA reads as TGTGCCAGCAGCATTACGACAGGGCCTTGGGACGGCTACACCTTC.